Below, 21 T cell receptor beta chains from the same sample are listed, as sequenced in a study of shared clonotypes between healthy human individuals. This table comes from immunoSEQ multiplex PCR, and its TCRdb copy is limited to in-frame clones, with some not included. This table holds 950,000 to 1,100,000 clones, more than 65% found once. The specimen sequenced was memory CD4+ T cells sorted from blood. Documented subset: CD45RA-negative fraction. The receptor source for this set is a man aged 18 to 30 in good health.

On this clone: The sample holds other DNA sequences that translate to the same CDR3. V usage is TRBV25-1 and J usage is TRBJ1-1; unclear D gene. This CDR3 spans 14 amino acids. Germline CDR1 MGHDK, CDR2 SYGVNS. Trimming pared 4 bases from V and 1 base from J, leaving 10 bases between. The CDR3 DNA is TGTGCCAGCAGTGTCGGACCACGGAACACTGAAGCTTTCTTT. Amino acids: CASSVGPRNTEAFF.

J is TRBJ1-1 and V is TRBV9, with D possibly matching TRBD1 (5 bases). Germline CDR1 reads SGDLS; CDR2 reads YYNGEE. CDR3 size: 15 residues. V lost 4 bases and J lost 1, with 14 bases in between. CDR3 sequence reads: CASSPRDGENTEAFF. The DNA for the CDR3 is TGTGCCAGCAGCCCCCGGGACGGGGAGAACACTGAAGCTTTCTTT.

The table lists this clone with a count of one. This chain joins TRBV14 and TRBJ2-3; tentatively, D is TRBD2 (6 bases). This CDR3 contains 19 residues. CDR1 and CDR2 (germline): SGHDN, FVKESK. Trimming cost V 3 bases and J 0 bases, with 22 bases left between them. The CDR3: CASSQRITPLARSTDTQYF. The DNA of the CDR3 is TGTGCCAGCAGCCAGAGAATCACGCCGCTAGCGCGTAGCACAGATACGCAGTATTTT.

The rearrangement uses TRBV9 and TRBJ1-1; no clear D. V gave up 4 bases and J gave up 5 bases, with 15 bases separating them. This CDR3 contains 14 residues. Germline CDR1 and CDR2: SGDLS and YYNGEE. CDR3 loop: CASSLQLSGTEAFF. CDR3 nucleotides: TGTGCCAGCAGCTTACAGCTTTCGGGGACTGAAGCTTTCTTT.

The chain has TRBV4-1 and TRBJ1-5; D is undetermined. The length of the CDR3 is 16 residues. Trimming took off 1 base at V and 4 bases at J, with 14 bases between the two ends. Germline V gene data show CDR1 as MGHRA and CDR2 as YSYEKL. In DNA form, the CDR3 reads TGCGCCAGCAGCCAAGCACCCCGCTCGTTAAATCAGCCCCAGCATTTT. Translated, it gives CASSQAPRSLNQPQHF.

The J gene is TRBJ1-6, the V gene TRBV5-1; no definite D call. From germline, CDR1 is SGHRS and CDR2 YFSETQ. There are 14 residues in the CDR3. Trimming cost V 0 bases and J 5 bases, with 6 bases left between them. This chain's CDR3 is CASSLGENNSPLHF. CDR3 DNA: TGCGCCAGCAGCTTGGGGGAAAATAATTCACCCCTCCACTTT.

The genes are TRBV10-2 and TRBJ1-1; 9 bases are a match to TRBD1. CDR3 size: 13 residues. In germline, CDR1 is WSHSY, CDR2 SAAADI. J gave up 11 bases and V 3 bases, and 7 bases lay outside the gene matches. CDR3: CASSEQGAVKAFF. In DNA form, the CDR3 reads TGCGCCAGCAGTGAACAGGGGGCGGTCAAGGCTTTCTTT.

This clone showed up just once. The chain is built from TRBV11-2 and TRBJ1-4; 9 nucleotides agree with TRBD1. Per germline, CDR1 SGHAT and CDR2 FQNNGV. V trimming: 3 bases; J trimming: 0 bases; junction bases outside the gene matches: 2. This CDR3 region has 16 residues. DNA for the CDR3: TGTGCCAGCAGCTTGGGACAGGGTTCAACTAATGAAAAACTGTTTTTT. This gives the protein CASSLGQGSTNEKLFF.

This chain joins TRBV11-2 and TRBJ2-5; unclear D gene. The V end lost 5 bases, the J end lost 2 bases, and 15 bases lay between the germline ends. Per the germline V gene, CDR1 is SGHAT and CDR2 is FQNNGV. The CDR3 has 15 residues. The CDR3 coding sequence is TGTGCCAGCAGCCCGACGCCGGTCCAACAAGAGACCCAGTACTTC. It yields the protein CASSPTPVQQETQYF.

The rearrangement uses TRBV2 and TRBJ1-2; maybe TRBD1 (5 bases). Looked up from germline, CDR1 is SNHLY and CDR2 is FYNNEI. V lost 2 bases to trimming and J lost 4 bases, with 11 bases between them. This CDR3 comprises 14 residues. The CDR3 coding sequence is TGTGCCAGCAGTGAACAGGGATTCTCCTATGGCTACACCTTC. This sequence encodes CASSEQGFSYGYTF.

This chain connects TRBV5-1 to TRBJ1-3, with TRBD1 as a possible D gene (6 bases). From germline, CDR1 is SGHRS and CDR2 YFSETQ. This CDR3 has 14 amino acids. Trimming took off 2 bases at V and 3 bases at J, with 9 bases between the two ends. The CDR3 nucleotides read TGCGCCAGCAGCTTCGGACAGCTTGGAAACACCATATATTTT. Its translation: CASSFGQLGNTIYF.

This chain's CDR3 is CASSSGLANTYEQYF. CDR3 in DNA: TGTGCCAGCAGCTCCGGACTAGCGAATACCTACGAGCAGTACTTC. The V and J genes are TRBV7-6 and TRBJ2-5; 9 bases align to TRBD2. Judging by the DNA end, TRBJ2-7 fits better; the J call may be wrong. Germline assignment: CDR1 SGHVS and CDR2 FNYEAQ. This CDR3 region has 15 residues.

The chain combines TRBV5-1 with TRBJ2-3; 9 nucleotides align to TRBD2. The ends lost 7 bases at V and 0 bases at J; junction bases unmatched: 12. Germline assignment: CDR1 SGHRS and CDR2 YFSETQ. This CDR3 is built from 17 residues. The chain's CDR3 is CASYVGLAGTSTDTQYF. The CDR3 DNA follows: TGCGCCAGCTATGTTGGGCTAGCGGGGACCAGCACAGATACGCAGTATTTT.

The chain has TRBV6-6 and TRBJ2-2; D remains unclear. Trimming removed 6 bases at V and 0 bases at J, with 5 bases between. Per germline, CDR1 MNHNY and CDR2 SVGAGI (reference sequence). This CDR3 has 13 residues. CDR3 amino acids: CASRTANTGELFF. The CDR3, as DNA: TGTGCCAGCAGGACTGCGAACACCGGGGAGCTGTTTTTT.

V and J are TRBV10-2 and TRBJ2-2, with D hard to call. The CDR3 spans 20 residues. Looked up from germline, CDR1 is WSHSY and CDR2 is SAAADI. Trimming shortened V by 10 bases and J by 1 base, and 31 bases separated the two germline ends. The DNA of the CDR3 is TGCGCCACCCAGCCCGCGGCTGGGGTGGTGCAGGTGAAGAACACCGGGGAGCTGTTTTTT. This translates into CATQPAAGVVQVKNTGELFF.

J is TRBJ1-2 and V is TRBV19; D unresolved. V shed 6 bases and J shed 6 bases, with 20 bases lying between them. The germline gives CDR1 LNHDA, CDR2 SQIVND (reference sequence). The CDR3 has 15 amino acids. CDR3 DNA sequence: TGTGCCAGTAGCCGGAACAGCCTACTAGACCATGGCTACACCTTC. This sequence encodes CASSRNSLLDHGYTF. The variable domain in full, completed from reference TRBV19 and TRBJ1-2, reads DGGITQSPKYLFRKEGQNVTLSCEQNLNHDAMYWYRQDPGQGLRLIYYSQIVNDFQKGDIAEGYSVSREKKESFPLTVTSAQKNPTAFYLCASSRNSLLDHGYTFGSGTRLTVV.

The CDR3 bases are TGTGCCAGCAGCCCCATAGACAGGGGAGGCGGCTACACCTTC. Translated, it gives CASSPIDRGGGYTF. The rearrangement joins TRBV5-6 to TRBJ1-2; 8 bases line up with TRBD1. The trim removed 4 bases at V and 8 bases at J, leaving 10 bases unmatched. This CDR3 is built from 14 residues. The V gene's germline CDR1 is SGHDT and CDR2 YYEEEE.

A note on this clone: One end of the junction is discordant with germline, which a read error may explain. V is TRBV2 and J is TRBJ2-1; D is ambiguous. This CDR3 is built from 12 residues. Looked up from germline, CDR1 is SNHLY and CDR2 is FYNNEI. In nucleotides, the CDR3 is TGTGTCAGCTCTGTGGCTATCTGGGAGCAGTTCTTC. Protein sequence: CVSSVAIWEQFF.

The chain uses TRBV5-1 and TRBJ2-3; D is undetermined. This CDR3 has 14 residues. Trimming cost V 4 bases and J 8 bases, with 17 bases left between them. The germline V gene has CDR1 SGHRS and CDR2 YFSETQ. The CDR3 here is CASSPGGFTSTQYF. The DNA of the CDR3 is TGCGCCAGCAGCCCGGGCGGCTTCACCTCTACGCAGTATTTT.

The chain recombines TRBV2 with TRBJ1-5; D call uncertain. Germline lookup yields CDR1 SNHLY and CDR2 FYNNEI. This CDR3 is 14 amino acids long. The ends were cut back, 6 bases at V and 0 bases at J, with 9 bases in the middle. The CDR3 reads CASRLSSSNQPQHF. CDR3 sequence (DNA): TGTGCCAGCAGACTCAGCAGTAGCAATCAGCCCCAGCATTTT.

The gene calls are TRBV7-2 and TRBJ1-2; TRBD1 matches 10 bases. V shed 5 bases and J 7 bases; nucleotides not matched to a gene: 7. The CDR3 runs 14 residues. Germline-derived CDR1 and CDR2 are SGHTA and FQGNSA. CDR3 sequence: CASSVGQGNGGYTF. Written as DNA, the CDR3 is TGTGCCAGCAGCGTGGGACAGGGGAATGGTGGCTACACCTTC.